The 15 T cell receptor beta chains below all came from one sample that was sequenced in a study of cytomegalovirus exposure and HLA in healthy donors. PCR amplification relied on 60 Vbeta primers (plus 13 Jbeta primers). The table came from immunoSEQ multiplex PCR; TCRdb's copy has only in-frame clones and leaves some out. This table has approximately 260,000 clones, 80% to 90% appearing once. The specimen sequenced was PBMCs. Source of these receptors: a middle-aged woman in good health and CMV-seropositive.

This sequence joins TRBV5-1 and TRBJ2-6; 12 nucleotides align to TRBD1. V was clipped by 5 bases and J by 15 bases; unmatched bases: 15. Per the germline V gene, CDR1 is SGHRS and CDR2 is YFSETQ. The CDR3 is made up of 16 amino acids. The CDR3 loop is CASSGVPGTGGRGLTF. The CDR3 nucleotides read TGCGCCAGCAGTGGGGTGCCCGGGACAGGGGGCCGGGGCCTGACTTTC.

The chain carries TRBV30 and TRBJ1-5, with TRBD1 as a possible D gene (6 bases). The CDR3 sequence is 12 residues long. Looked up from germline, CDR1 is GTSNPN and CDR2 is SVGIG (reference sequence). V was clipped by 5 bases and J by 5 bases, with 10 bases between them. Written as DNA, the CDR3 is TGTGCCTGGGGACAGCCTGATCAGCCCCAGCATTTT. It specifies CAWGQPDQPQHF.

The table lists this clone with a count of one. The gene calls are TRBV13 and TRBJ2-1; 8 bases agree with TRBD1. The J segment lost 2 bases and the V segment lost 4 bases, leaving 7 bases of the junction unmatched. The CDR3 length is 16 residues. Germline values: CDR1 PRHDT, CDR2 FYEKMQ (reference sequence). The CDR3: CASSSFTGGAYNEQFF. The CDR3 nucleotides read TGTGCCAGCAGCTCGTTTACAGGGGGTGCCTACAATGAGCAGTTCTTC.

The genes are TRBV29-1 and TRBJ2-7; possibly TRBD1 for D (5 bases). The CDR3 extends over 12 amino acids. The V and J ends lost 5 bases and 5 bases respectively, with 13 bases between them. Germline CDR1 reads SQVTM; CDR2 reads ANQGSEA. CDR3 region: CSVSRPGNEQYF. Written as DNA, the CDR3 is TGCAGCGTTTCCCGTCCAGGGAACGAGCAGTACTTC.

The CDR3 loop reads CASSQSAPYEQYF. CDR3 in DNA: TGTGCCAGCAGCCAGAGTGCCCCCTACGAGCAGTACTTC. The chain is built from TRBV16 and TRBJ2-7; D not certain. Germline V gene data show CDR1 as KGHSY and CDR2 as FQNENV. Trimming shortened V by 3 bases and J by 2 bases, and 8 bases separated the two germline ends. The CDR3 has 13 amino acids.

The V gene is TRBV7-9, the J gene TRBJ2-7; perhaps TRBD2 as D (5 bases). Trimming stripped 4 bases from V and 6 bases from J, with 13 bases between. Germline V gene sequence: CDR1 SEHNR, CDR2 FQNEAQ (reference sequence). The CDR3 extends over 13 amino acids. The CDR3 reads CASSSTDWGEQYF. CDR3 sequence (DNA): TGTGCCAGCAGCTCCACGGACTGGGGCGAGCAGTACTTC.

This CDR3 reads CASSSRTNTEAFF. The CDR3 DNA reads TGTGCCAGCAGCTCAAGGACAAACACTGAAGCTTTCTTT. The chain couples TRBV7-2 to TRBJ1-1; D is perhaps TRBD1 (5 bases). CDR1 is SGHTA, CDR2 FQGNSA, per germline. Trimming removed 4 bases at V and 2 bases at J, with 8 bases between. This CDR3 has 13 amino acids.

The CDR3 sequence: CASSLNGGRRDEQYF. In DNA, the CDR3 is TGTGCCAGCAGCTTAAATGGCGGGAGAAGGGACGAGCAGTACTTC. The rearrangement joins TRBV7-3 to TRBJ2-7, with TRBD2 matching 7 bases. J gave up 5 bases and V 1 base, and 8 bases lay outside the gene matches. The CDR3 has 15 residues. The V gene's germline CDR1 is SGHTA and CDR2 FQGTGA. The complete variable domain, with remaining parts taken from reference TRBV7-3 and TRBJ2-7, reads GAGVSQTPSNKVTEKGKYVELRCDPISGHTALYWYRQSLGQGPEFLIYFQGTGAADDSGLPNDRFFAVRPEGSVSTLKIQRTERGDSAVYLCASSLNGGRRDEQYFGPGTRLTVT.

This chain links TRBV19 with TRBJ2-7; 7 bases are shared with TRBD2. V lost 3 bases and J lost 5; bases outside the gene matches: 13. Germline-derived CDR1 and CDR2 are LNHDA and SQIVND (reference sequence). The CDR3 is 16 amino acids. DNA of the CDR3: TGTGCCAGTAGTATTCCCGCGGCAGGGAGGGGTAACGAGCAGTACTTC. Protein sequence: CASSIPAAGRGNEQYF.

Only one count was recorded for this clone. The gene calls are TRBV5-6 and TRBJ2-7, with D unresolved. The germline V gene encodes CDR1 SGHDT and CDR2 YYEEEE. The CDR3 has 14 residues. Trimming took 6 bases from V and 5 from J, leaving 18 bases between them. CDR3 residues: CASTRGGIDHEQYF. The CDR3 coding sequence is TGTGCCAGCACTCGTGGCGGCATAGACCACGAGCAGTACTTC.

Concerning this clone: This CDR3 is also generated by other DNA sequences in the sample. CDR3 region: CASSGLAGADTQYF. The DNA for the CDR3 is TGTGCCAGCTCCGGACTAGCGGGAGCAGATACGCAGTATTTT. The chain has TRBV6-1 and TRBJ2-3; 13 bases agree with TRBD2. CDR1 MNHNS and CDR2 SASEGT come from the germline V gene. The J segment lost 4 bases and the V segment lost 8 bases, leaving 3 bases of the junction unmatched. CDR3 length: 14 amino acids.

The chain joins TRBV27 to TRBJ1-6, with no clear D. Germline assignment: CDR1 MNHEY and CDR2 SMNVEV (reference sequence). Trimming took off 5 bases at V and 0 bases at J, with 8 bases between the two ends. CDR3 length: 15 amino acids. As DNA, the CDR3 is TGTGCCAGCAGTACCGTCGGCTCCTATAATTCACCCCTCCACTTT. Encoded protein: CASSTVGSYNSPLHF.

The chain carries TRBV18 and TRBJ1-2, with 8 bases identical to TRBD1. The ends lost 1 base at V and 0 bases at J; junction bases unmatched: 10. CDR3 length: 18 residues. Per germline, CDR1 KGHSH and CDR2 LQKENI. CDR3 DNA: TGTGCCAGCTCACCACTTGGCTCCGGGACAGGCGCTAACTATGGCTACACCTTC. Its protein is CASSPLGSGTGANYGYTF.

The sample holds one count of this clone. The chain uses TRBV9 and TRBJ1-6, with 9 bases identical to TRBD1. The CDR3 sequence is 14 residues long. The germline V gene has CDR1 SGDLS and CDR2 YYNGEE. With 3 bases clipped from V and 14 bases from J, the junction kept 9 bases outside the gene matches. CDR3 loop: CASSGGTGRMALHF. The CDR3 nucleotides are TGTGCCAGCAGCGGTGGGACAGGGAGGATGGCCCTCCACTTT.

This sequence joins TRBV4-3 and TRBJ2-5; TRBD2 matches 11 bases. The CDR3 is made up of 16 amino acids. V dropped 1 base and J dropped 5; count of bases not matched to a gene: 6. Per germline, CDR1 LGHNA and CDR2 YSLEER. CDR3 protein: CASSQGASGRMETQYF. The CDR3 coding sequence is TGCGCCAGCAGCCAAGGGGCTAGCGGGAGGATGGAGACCCAGTACTTC.